This T cell receptor (beta chain) stems from a study of blood T cell repertoires in COVID-19. Looking at the study overall: The United States, Italy and Spain provided the acute and convalescent COVID-19 samples. T cells, B-cell-depleted T cells, or PBMCs supplied cDNA or gDNA.

V lost 7 bases to trimming and J lost 6 bases; unmatched junction nucleotides: 7. Germline CDR1 is SQVTM and CDR2 is ANQGSEA. The CDR3 is 12 residues long. In the study's own analysis: Estimated nucleated cell counts came from reference gene primer amplification. Repertoires were generated with immunoSEQ multiplex PCR, while TCRdb's copy carries only in-frame clones and drops some. V, J and clone size reflect that table, while D and trimming were determined from the DNA. The repertoire holds a few hundred thousand clones, with about 82% as singletons. The chain combines TRBV29-1 with TRBJ2-7; 9 bases align to TRBD2. This receptor was identified in a woman between 50 and 59 years old with acute or convalescent COVID-19. Sequencing was done on a sample of peripheral blood. DNA of the CDR3: TGCAGCGGAGATAGCGGGAGTGGCGAGCAGTACTTC. It translates to CSGDSGSGEQYF.